Listed below are T cell receptor beta chains from one sample, sequenced in a study of blood T cell repertoires in COVID-19. The repertoire was sequenced with immunoSEQ multiplex PCR; TCRdb's copy has only in-frame clones and lacks some. Among about 330,000 clones listed, more than 85% were seen once. The sample consisted of PBMCs or T cells enriched from blood (not recorded which). The receptors stem from a woman aged 25-40 years who had recovered from COVID-19. Both conserved end residues are part of each CDR3. Each record gives: V gene, J gene, clone size, D gene, CDR3 DNA, CDR3 protein. D genes are given only for firm matches. For some rows the clone size is stated as once, few or many, or as a class when expanded; others skip it.

V gene: TRBV7-9; J gene: TRBJ1-4; clone size: NA; D gene: NA; CDR3 DNA: TGTGCCAGCAGCTCAGGTTCGGCTAATGAAAAACTGTTTTTT; CDR3 protein: CASSSGSANEKLFF
V gene: TRBV7-9; J gene: TRBJ2-1; clone size: NA; D gene: NA; CDR3 DNA: TGTGCCAGCAGCCCATCGTCCGGGAGCCGCCTGAGGGATGAGCAGTTCTTC; CDR3 protein: CASSPSSGSRLRDEQFF
V gene: TRBV4-3; J gene: TRBJ2-6; clone size: NA; D gene: NA; CDR3 DNA: TGCGCCAGCAGCCAAGAGGGGAGCTCTGGGGCCAACGTCCTGACTTTC; CDR3 protein: CASSQEGSSGANVLTF
V gene: TRBV3-1/TRBV3-2; J gene: TRBJ1-5; clone size: NA; D gene: NA; CDR3 DNA: TGTGCCAGCAGCCAAGATACAGGGACGCGGCAGCCCCAGCATTTT; CDR3 protein: CASSQDTGTRQPQHF
V gene: TRBV19; J gene: TRBJ1-2; clone size: NA; D gene: TRBD1; CDR3 DNA: TGTGCCAGTAGTATAGTGTCGACAGGGAGCGGCTACACCTTC; CDR3 protein: CASSIVSTGSGYTF
V gene: TRBV19; J gene: TRBJ1-5; clone size: NA; D gene: TRBD1; CDR3 DNA: TGTGCCAGTGGGAGGACAGGGGGACAGAATCAGCCCCAGCATTTT; CDR3 protein: CASGRTGGQNQPQHF
V gene: TRBV19; J gene: TRBJ1-2; clone size: NA; D gene: NA; CDR3 DNA: TGTGCCAGTAGTGCGTCACAGGGCCGCTGGGGCTACACCTTC; CDR3 protein: CASSASQGRWGYTF
V gene: TRBV5-1; J gene: TRBJ2-3; clone size: NA; D gene: TRBD2; CDR3 DNA: TGCGCCAGCAGGGGCGGGGGGCTAGATACGCAGTATTTT; CDR3 protein: CASRGGGLDTQYF
V gene: TRBV6-9; J gene: TRBJ2-7; clone size: NA; D gene: TRBD1; CDR3 DNA: TGTGCCAGCAGTTACTGGGGTCAAACAGGGGGATCGATTTGTACCTACGAGCAGTACTTC; CDR3 protein: CASSYWGQTGGSICTYEQYF
V gene: TRBV11-2; J gene: TRBJ2-3; clone size: NA; D gene: NA; CDR3 DNA: TGTGCCAGCAGCCCCTCGACAGGATCGGCAGATACGCAGTATTTT; CDR3 protein: CASSPSTGSADTQYF
V gene: TRBV28; J gene: TRBJ1-1; clone size: NA; D gene: TRBD1; CDR3 DNA: TGTGCCAGCAGTTTAGGACAGGGGAACACTGAAGCTTTCTTT; CDR3 protein: CASSLGQGNTEAFF
V gene: TRBV11-1; J gene: TRBJ2-1; clone size: NA; D gene: NA; CDR3 DNA: TGTGCCAGTAAGCTCGCGGATACCTACAATGAGCAGTTCTTC; CDR3 protein: CASKLADTYNEQFF
V gene: TRBV19; J gene: TRBJ1-2; clone size: NA; D gene: NA; CDR3 DNA: TGTGCCAGTACGGGCAGACAGAAATATGGCTACACCTTC; CDR3 protein: CASTGRQKYGYTF
V gene: TRBV5-5; J gene: TRBJ1-1; clone size: NA; D gene: TRBD1; CDR3 DNA: TGTGCCAGCAGCTTCGGGGACAGATTGAACACTGAAGCTTTCTTT; CDR3 protein: CASSFGDRLNTEAFF
V gene: TRBV19; J gene: TRBJ2-7; clone size: NA; D gene: TRBD2; CDR3 DNA: TGTGCCAGTAGTATAGGGGCGGGACTAGTCAACTACGAGCAGTACTTC; CDR3 protein: CASSIGAGLVNYEQYF
V gene: TRBV28; J gene: TRBJ1-4; clone size: NA; D gene: NA; CDR3 DNA: TGTGCCAGCAGTTTCGTGGGACTTGAAAAACTGTTTTTT; CDR3 protein: CASSFVGLEKLFF
V gene: TRBV24-1; J gene: TRBJ2-3; clone size: NA; D gene: TRBD2; CDR3 DNA: TGTGCCACCAGTGTGGCGGGGGGGCTTAGAGATACGCAGTATTTT; CDR3 protein: CATSVAGGLRDTQYF
V gene: TRBV24-1; J gene: TRBJ2-3; clone size: NA; D gene: NA; CDR3 DNA: TGTGCCACCAGTGATTTGTACACCCAGGGGGATACGCAGTATTTT; CDR3 protein: CATSDLYTQGDTQYF
V gene: TRBV19; J gene: TRBJ2-5; clone size: NA; D gene: NA; CDR3 DNA: TGTGCCTCCAGGCGGGTTTACCAAGAGACCCAGTACTTC; CDR3 protein: CASRRVYQETQYF
V gene: TRBV5-4; J gene: TRBJ2-1; clone size: NA; D gene: NA; CDR3 DNA: TGTGCCAGCAGCTTGAGCGTCAATGAGCAGTTCTTC; CDR3 protein: CASSLSVNEQFF
V gene: TRBV11-3; J gene: TRBJ2-1; clone size: NA; D gene: TRBD2; CDR3 DNA: TGTGCCAGCAACAAGAGGGGACTAGCGGGGTACAATGAGCAGTTCTTC; CDR3 protein: CASNKRGLAGYNEQFF
V gene: TRBV5-1; J gene: TRBJ1-4; clone size: NA; D gene: NA; CDR3 DNA: TGCGCCAGCAGCTTGGCGGGGGTTAATGAAAAACTGTTTTTT; CDR3 protein: CASSLAGVNEKLFF
V gene: TRBV11-1; J gene: TRBJ2-1; clone size: NA; D gene: NA; CDR3 DNA: TGTGCCAGCAGCTTATGGGGGGACTCATCCTACAATGAGCAGTTCTTC; CDR3 protein: CASSLWGDSSYNEQFF
V gene: TRBV18; J gene: TRBJ2-1; clone size: NA; D gene: TRBD2; CDR3 DNA: TGTGCCAGCTCGACCGGGACTAGCGGGTTCAATGAGCAGTTCTTC; CDR3 protein: CASSTGTSGFNEQFF
V gene: TRBV15; J gene: TRBJ1-5; clone size: NA; D gene: TRBD1; CDR3 DNA: TGTGCCACCAGCAGATTCCGACAGGGTGGTCAGCCCCAGCATTTT; CDR3 protein: CATSRFRQGGQPQHF
V gene: TRBV30; J gene: TRBJ1-4; clone size: few; D gene: TRBD1; CDR3 DNA: TGTGCCTCCAATTTGGGACAGGGGGGAGCTTCTACTAATGAAAAACTGTTTTTT; CDR3 protein: CASNLGQGGASTNEKLFF
V gene: TRBV28; J gene: TRBJ1-5; clone size: once; D gene: TRBD1; CDR3 DNA: TGTGCCAGCAGCCACTCCCAGGGGGCCTCGGGCAATCAGCCCCAGCATTTT; CDR3 protein: CASSHSQGASGNQPQHF